This T cell receptor beta chain was profiled in a study of siplizumab effects on memory and regulatory T cells. Study observations and caveats: Roughly 75-96% of proliferating CD4+ or CD8+ clones defied assignment to a naive or memory phenotype.

This clone appeared once. The antigen is unknown. Per the germline V gene, CDR1 is LNHDA and CDR2 is SQIVND (reference sequence). V lost 6 bases and J lost 5, with 13 bases in between. The CDR3 runs 13 residues. Profiling relied on immunoSEQ multiplex PCR, and the TCRdb table lists in-frame clones only, not all of them. The sample yields about 50,000 clones, less than 90% seen once. Source material: naive CD8+ T cells sorted from blood. The TCR comes from a human donor in good health. V is TRBV19 and J is TRBJ2-5; D not certain. The CDR3 bases are TGTGCCAGTAGCCAAGACGCGGTGGAGACCCAGTACTTC. Amino acid sequence: CASSQDAVETQYF. The entire variable domain, with the rest obtained from reference TRBV19 and TRBJ2-5, is as follows: DGGITQSPKYLFRKEGQNVTLSCEQNLNHDAMYWYRQDPGQGLRLIYYSQIVNDFQKGDIAEGYSVSREKKESFPLTVTSAQKNPTAFYLCASSQDAVETQYFGPGTRLLVL.